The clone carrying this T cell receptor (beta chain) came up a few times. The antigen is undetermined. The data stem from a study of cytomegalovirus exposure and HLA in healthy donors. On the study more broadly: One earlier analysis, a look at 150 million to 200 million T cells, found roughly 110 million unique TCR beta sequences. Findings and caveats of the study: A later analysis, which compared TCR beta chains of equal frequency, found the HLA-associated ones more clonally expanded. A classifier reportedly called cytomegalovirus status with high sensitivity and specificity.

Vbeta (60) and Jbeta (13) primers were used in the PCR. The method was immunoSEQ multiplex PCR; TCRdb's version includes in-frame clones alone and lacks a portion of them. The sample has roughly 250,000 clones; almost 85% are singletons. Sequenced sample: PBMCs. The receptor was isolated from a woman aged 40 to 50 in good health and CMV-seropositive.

The CDR3 DNA sequence: TGCGCCAGCAGCCAACGAACGACAGGGGGCCTTCGAGCTGAAGCTTTCTTT. Amino acid sequence: CASSQRTTGGLRAEAFF. The V call is TRBV4-3, the J call TRBJ1-1; 10 bases are a match to TRBD1. Germline V lookup: CDR1 LGHNA, CDR2 YSLEER. The ends lost 2 bases at V and 6 bases at J; junction bases unmatched: 12. This CDR3 has 17 residues.